A single sample is the source of the 26 T cell receptor beta chains below, sequenced in a study of T-cell memory formation after mild COVID-19. Using its own MiXCR run on the 5' RACE reads, TCRdb lists one record per CDR3 protein. The data contain some 210,000 distinct CDR3 sequences, approximately 30% of them singletons. The sample consisted of PBMCs or a T cell subset sorted from them (not recorded which). The receptors derive from an adult woman who had mild COVID-19 (a few samples of this study predate the infection). Cell type and time point are not known.

The chain is built from TRBV4-3 and TRBJ2-2; maybe TRBD2 (6 bases). This CDR3 spans 18 amino acids. CDR1 is LGHNA and CDR2 is YSLEER in the germline V gene. V dropped 0 bases and J dropped 0 bases, with 14 bases sitting between them. The CDR3 reads CASSQEPLSGPNTGELFF. CDR3 nucleotides: TGCGCCAGCAGCCAAGAACCCCTTAGCGGCCCGAACACCGGGGAGCTGTTTTTT.

This clonotype was detected only a few times. The CDR3 is CASSFASGSYEQYF. For the CDR3, the DNA is TGTGCCAGCAGTTTTGCTAGCGGCTCCTACGAGCAGTACTTC. The genes are TRBV27 and TRBJ2-7; 7 nucleotides align to TRBD2. Germline-derived CDR1 and CDR2 are MNHEY and SMNVEV (reference sequence). CDR3 length: 14 residues. V was clipped by 3 bases and J by 0 bases; unmatched bases: 2.

This clonotype has a handful of counts. V gene TRBV11-2 combines with J gene TRBJ2-7, with a possible D match to TRBD1 (6 bases). The CDR3 sequence is 13 residues long. V lost 6 bases and J 3 bases, leaving 12 bases between the germline ends. From germline, CDR1 is SGHAT and CDR2 FQNNGV. CDR3 in amino acids: CASRPTGSYEQYF. CDR3 DNA: TGTGCCAGCAGACCCACAGGGAGCTACGAGCAGTACTTC.

The rearrangement joins TRBV12-3 or TRBV12-4 to TRBJ2-1; TRBD1 aligns across 9 bases. The CDR3 has 14 residues. The ends lost 3 bases at V and 7 bases at J; junction bases unmatched: 4. Written as DNA, the CDR3 is TGTGCCAGCAGTTTGGGACAGGGCTTGAATGAGCAGTTCTTC. The encoded protein is CASSLGQGLNEQFF.

This clonotype showed up just a few times. The V call is TRBV12-3 or TRBV12-4, the J call TRBJ2-1; TRBD2 matches 8 bases. The V segment lost 5 bases and the J segment 3 bases; nucleotides outside the gene matches: 6. The CDR3 is made up of 15 amino acids. The CDR3 region is CASSEGTRNYNEQFF. CDR3 in DNA: TGTGCCAGCAGTGAGGGGACTAGGAACTACAATGAGCAGTTCTTC.

This clonotype has a handful of counts. The chain carries TRBV5-1 and TRBJ2-2; 9 bases line up with TRBD1. The CDR3 is 16 amino acids. Germline CDR1 and CDR2: SGHRS and YFSETQ. The V gene end was trimmed by 5 bases and the J gene end by 7 bases; junction bases not matched to a gene: 12. The CDR3 loop is CASRPPGQGLVGELFF. The DNA of the CDR3 is TGCGCCAGCAGGCCCCCGGGACAGGGCCTAGTCGGGGAGCTGTTTTTT.

The gene calls are TRBV12-3 or TRBV12-4 and TRBJ2-2, with 12 nucleotides matching TRBD1. The CDR3 length is 16 residues. The junction had 6 bases not matched to a gene; V was cut back by 6 bases and J by 4 bases. Here the CDR3 reads CASSHGTGGFTGELFF. The CDR3 DNA reads as TGTGCCAGCAGCCACGGGACAGGGGGCTTCACCGGGGAGCTGTTTTTT.

The table lists this clonotype with a few counts. This chain links TRBV20-1 with TRBJ2-5; D may be TRBD1 or TRBD2 (5 bases each). Between the trimmed V and J ends, which lost 0 bases and 1 base, there was a span of 15 bases. CDR1 DFQATT and CDR2 SNEGSKA come from the germline V gene (reference sequence). CDR3 size: 16 residues. Here the CDR3 DNA reads TGCAGTGCTAGAGATGCTTCGGGACGTAGCCAAGAGACCCAGTACTTC. It yields the protein CSARDASGRSQETQYF.

This clonotype showed up just a few times. The rearrangement uses TRBV7-6 and TRBJ2-7; the D gene is possibly TRBD2 (5 bases). The CDR3 spans 15 residues. Germline CDR1 and CDR2: SGHVS and FNYEAQ. Trimming cost V 5 bases and J 6 bases, with 20 bases left between them. Written as DNA, the CDR3 is TGTGCCAGCAGCCTCTACCGGGAAAGCGCGGGCGAGCAGTACTTC. The encoded protein is CASSLYRESAGEQYF.

This clonotype was detected ten times or more. This chain uses TRBV6-4 with TRBJ2-2; maybe TRBD1 (5 bases). Trimming removed 4 bases from V and 4 bases from J, with 7 bases in between. The CDR3 has 13 residues. Germline V CDR1 and CDR2: MRHNA, SNTAGT. As DNA, the CDR3 is TGTGCCAGCAGTGGACAGTCCACCGGGGAGCTGTTTTTT. Its translation is CASSGQSTGELFF.

The chain couples TRBV10-3 to TRBJ1-5; D is ambiguous. CDR3 length: 14 amino acids. Germline CDR1 and CDR2: ENHRY and SYGVKD. V gave up 2 bases and J gave up 7 bases, with 12 bases separating them. CDR3: CAISEGQSAQPQHF. The CDR3 DNA follows: TGTGCCATCAGTGAGGGCCAGTCGGCCCAGCCCCAGCATTTT.

This chain connects TRBV7-9 to TRBJ1-1; D uncertain. V lost 4 bases and J 8 bases, leaving 11 bases between the germline ends. The CDR3 is 12 residues long. Germline V gene data show CDR1 as SEHNR and CDR2 as FQNEAQ (reference sequence). The CDR3 nucleotides are TGTGCCAGCAGCTCCCATAACCTCGAAGCTTTCTTT. It is translated as CASSSHNLEAFF.

V is TRBV6-4 and J is TRBJ1-1; D uncertain. Trimming left V 0 bases short and J 0 bases short, with 2 bases between. In germline, CDR1 is MRHNA, CDR2 SNTAGT. The CDR3 totals 13 residues. DNA of the CDR3: TGTGCCAGCAGTGACTCAATGAACACTGAAGCTTTCTTT. Amino acids: CASSDSMNTEAFF.

This clonotype has more than one count but fewer than ten. The gene calls are TRBV4-1 and TRBJ2-7, with TRBD1 matching over 7 bases. The CDR3 is made up of 14 amino acids. CDR1 and CDR2 (germline): MGHRA, YSYEKL. V dropped 8 bases and J dropped 6; count of bases not matched to a gene: 13. CDR3 region: CASGQAGQAGEQYF. The CDR3 region has the DNA TGCGCCAGCGGTCAGGCCGGACAGGCGGGCGAGCAGTACTTC.

This sequence joins TRBV7-9 and TRBJ2-3; TRBD2 matches 9 bases. Germline V lookup: CDR1 SEHNR, CDR2 FQNEAQ (reference sequence). CDR3 size: 15 residues. V shed 4 bases and J 3 bases; nucleotides not matched to a gene: 5. The CDR3 loop reads CASSWGSGRTDTQYF. CDR3 coding DNA: TGTGCCAGCAGCTGGGGTAGCGGGAGAACAGATACGCAGTATTTT.

This clonotype was detected ten times or more. The chain employs TRBV28 and TRBJ2-7; D might be TRBD1 or TRBD2, each matching 5 bases. Germline assignment: CDR1 MDHEN and CDR2 SYDVKM. Trimming left V 6 bases short and J 5 bases short, with 11 bases between. CDR3 size: 12 residues. CDR3 in DNA: TGTGCCAGCAGCGAGGGGATCAACGAGCAGTACTTC. Translation gives CASSEGINEQYF.

This clonotype turned up a few times. The J gene is TRBJ1-3, the V gene TRBV7-8; 10 bases align to TRBD1. Germline lookup yields CDR1 SGHVS and CDR2 FQNEAQ. The CDR3 contains 20 residues. V was clipped by 1 base and J by 0 bases; unmatched bases: 12. The CDR3 DNA is TGTGCCAGCAGCTTAGTGGGGACAGGGGCTCCTCCACACTCTGGAAACACCATATATTTT. Translating gives CASSLVGTGAPPHSGNTIYF.

This clonotype came up a few times. The rearrangement uses TRBV7-8 and TRBJ2-1, with 10 bases aligning to TRBD1. CDR1 is SGHVS, CDR2 FQNEAQ, per germline. With V trimmed by 6 bases and J by 2 bases, 4 bases remained unmatched. This CDR3 region has 15 residues. CDR3 loop: CASRFGTGAYNEQFF. CDR3 DNA sequence: TGTGCCAGCAGGTTCGGGACAGGGGCCTACAATGAGCAGTTCTTC.

This chain uses TRBV28 with TRBJ1-2; TRBD1 aligns across 8 bases. Per the germline V gene, CDR1 is MDHEN and CDR2 is SYDVKM. V lost 5 bases to trimming and J lost 0 bases; unmatched junction nucleotides: 11. The CDR3 runs 17 residues. The DNA of the CDR3 is TGTGCCAGCAGTCCAGGGGGCGCAGGTTCATCTAACTATGGCTACACCTTC. Protein sequence: CASSPGGAGSSNYGYTF.

This clonotype was counted only a few times. J is TRBJ2-1 and V is TRBV2; 9 nucleotides align to TRBD1. J gave up 10 bases and V 7 bases, and 5 bases lay outside the gene matches. The CDR3 covers 12 residues. Germline V lookup: CDR1 SNHLY, CDR2 FYNNEI. CDR3 sequence (DNA): TGTGCCAGCAAGGGACAGGGAGAGGAGCAGTTCTTC. It translates to CASKGQGEEQFF.

The sample holds a few counts of this clonotype. This chain uses TRBV29-1 with TRBJ2-5, with a possible D match to TRBD2 (6 bases). V was pared by 1 base and J by 5 bases, with 11 bases between. The CDR3 runs to 13 residues. Germline V CDR1 and CDR2: SQVTM, ANQGSEA. CDR3 DNA: TGCAGCGTTGAAGGTGGGAGGAGGGAGACCCAGTACTTC. Translating gives CSVEGGRRETQYF.

This chain connects TRBV20-1 to TRBJ1-2; possibly TRBD1 for D (5 bases). V was clipped by 6 bases and J by 1 base, with 15 bases between them. This CDR3 is built from 14 residues. Per germline, CDR1 DFQATT and CDR2 SNEGSKA (reference sequence). CDR3 DNA sequence: TGCAGTGCACCCAGACAGTCCGATAACTATGGCTACACCTTC. It translates to CSAPRQSDNYGYTF.

This clonotype occurred a few times. V and J are TRBV18 and TRBJ1-1; 9 bases agree with TRBD1. This CDR3 is built from 16 residues. Germline V gene sequence: CDR1 KGHSH, CDR2 LQKENI. V lost 3 bases, J lost 1 base, and 6 bases stayed unmatched. CDR3 residues: CASSPIQTGGNTEAFF. Here the CDR3 DNA reads TGTGCCAGCTCACCGATACAGACAGGGGGGAACACTGAAGCTTTCTTT.

The rearrangement joins TRBV30 to TRBJ1-3; tentatively, D is TRBD1 (5 bases). Per germline, CDR1 GTSNPN and CDR2 SVGIG (reference sequence). Trimming cost V 4 bases and J 5 bases, with 15 bases left between them. The CDR3 runs 14 residues. As DNA, the CDR3 is TGTGCCTGGACTGAAGGGGAAATTCGAAACACCATATATTTT. This gives the protein CAWTEGEIRNTIYF.

This clonotype was detected only once. The V and J genes are TRBV27 and TRBJ2-7, with no clear D. V was pared by 5 bases and J by 0 bases, with 5 bases between. CDR3 size: 12 residues. CDR1 and CDR2 (germline): MNHEY, SMNVEV (reference sequence). The CDR3 protein is CASSHSSYEQYF. The CDR3 bases are TGTGCCAGCAGTCACAGCTCCTACGAGCAGTACTTC.

This clonotype was observed a handful of times. The CDR3 here is CATSRDRGRSYNEQFF. The CDR3 DNA sequence: TGTGCCACCAGCAGAGATCGCGGGAGGTCCTACAATGAGCAGTTCTTC. The chain couples TRBV15 to TRBJ2-1; 8 positions agree with TRBD2. The trim removed 0 bases at V and 1 base at J, leaving 2 bases unmatched. The CDR3 sequence is 16 residues long. CDR1 LNHNV and CDR2 YYDKDF come from the germline V gene (reference sequence).